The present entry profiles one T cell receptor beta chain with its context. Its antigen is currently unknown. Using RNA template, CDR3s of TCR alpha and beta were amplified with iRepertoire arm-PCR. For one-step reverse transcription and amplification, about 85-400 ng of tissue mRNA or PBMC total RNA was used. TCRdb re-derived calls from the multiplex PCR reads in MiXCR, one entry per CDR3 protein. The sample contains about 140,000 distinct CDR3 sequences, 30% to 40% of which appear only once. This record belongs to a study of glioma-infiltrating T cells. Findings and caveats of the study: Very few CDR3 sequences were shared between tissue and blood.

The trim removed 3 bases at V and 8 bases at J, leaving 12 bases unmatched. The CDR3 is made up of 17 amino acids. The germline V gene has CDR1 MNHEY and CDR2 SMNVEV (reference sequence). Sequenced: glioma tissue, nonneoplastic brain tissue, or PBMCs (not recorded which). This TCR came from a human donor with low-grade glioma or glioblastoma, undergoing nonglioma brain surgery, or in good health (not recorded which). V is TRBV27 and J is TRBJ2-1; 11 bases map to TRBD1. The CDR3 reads CASSFSLGDRGLHEQFF. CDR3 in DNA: TGTGCCAGCAGTTTTAGTTTGGGGGACAGGGGGTTGCATGAGCAGTTCTTC.